This T cell receptor beta chain was captured in a study of patients and donors after allogeneic stem cell transplantation. The V end lost 2 bases, the J end lost 2 bases, and 13 bases lay between the germline ends. CDR3 length: 15 residues. The germline V gene has CDR1 LGHNA and CDR2 YSLEER. There are a few counts of this clonotype. TCRdb analysed the RT-PCR reads with MiXCR anew, one entry per CDR3 protein. Found here are 900,000 to 1,000,000 distinct CDR3 sequences, roughly 18% of them singletons; the top ten hold roughly 6%. Specimen: blood, either unsorted or a sorted T cell fraction (not recorded which). This sequence originates from a human donor who was either an allogeneic HSCT recipient or a stem cell or donor lymphocyte infusion donor (not recorded which). It is not recorded whose cells these are; they may come from a transplant donor. V and J are TRBV4-3 and TRBJ2-7; possible D gene TRBD2, 7 bases. The DNA of the CDR3 is TGCGCCAGCAGCCAAATTTGGGGGGGCGCCTACGAGCAGTACTTC. It translates to CASSQIWGGAYEQYF.